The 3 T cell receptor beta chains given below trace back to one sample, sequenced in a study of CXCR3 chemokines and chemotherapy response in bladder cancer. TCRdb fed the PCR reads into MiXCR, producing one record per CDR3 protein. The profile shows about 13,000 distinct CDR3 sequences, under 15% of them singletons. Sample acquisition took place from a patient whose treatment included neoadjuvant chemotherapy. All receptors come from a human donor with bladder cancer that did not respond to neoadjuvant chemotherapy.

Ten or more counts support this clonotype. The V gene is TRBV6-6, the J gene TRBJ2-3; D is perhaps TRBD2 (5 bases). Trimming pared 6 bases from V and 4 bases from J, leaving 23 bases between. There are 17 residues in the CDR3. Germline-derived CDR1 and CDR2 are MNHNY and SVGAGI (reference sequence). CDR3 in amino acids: CASRDGGSPAGPDTQYF. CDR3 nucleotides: TGTGCCAGCAGGGACGGAGGCTCCCCAGCTGGGCCAGATACGCAGTATTTT.

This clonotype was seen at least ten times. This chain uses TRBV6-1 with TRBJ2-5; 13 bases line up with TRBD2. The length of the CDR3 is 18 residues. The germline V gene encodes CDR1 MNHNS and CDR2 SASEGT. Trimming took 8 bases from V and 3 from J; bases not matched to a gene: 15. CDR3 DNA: TGTGCCAGCCCCCTGGTGACTAGCGGGAGGTTTTTTGAAGAGACCCAGTACTTC. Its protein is CASPLVTSGRFFEETQYF.

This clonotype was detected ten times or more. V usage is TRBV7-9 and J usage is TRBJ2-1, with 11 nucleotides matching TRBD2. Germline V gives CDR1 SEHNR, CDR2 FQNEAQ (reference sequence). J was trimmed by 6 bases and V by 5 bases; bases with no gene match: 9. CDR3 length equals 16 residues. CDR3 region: CASSLVGGTSGNEQFF. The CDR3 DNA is TGTGCCAGCAGCCTTGTAGGGGGGACTAGCGGCAATGAGCAGTTCTTC.